This T cell receptor beta chain was captured by sequencing in a study of CD8 T cells in Susac syndrome. At the level of the study: Patients with Susac syndrome were therapy-naive, taking corticosteroids, with some also receiving intravenous immunoglobulin, or taking intravenous immunoglobulin alone at the time their blood was drawn.

TCR beta from blood CD8+ and CD4+ T cells was sequenced. Reverse transcription of roughly 0.45 to 1 ug RNA was performed with random hexamers. The amplification used immunoSEQ multiplex PCR on TCR beta CDR3; it spanned 54 Vbeta and 13 Jbeta. TCRdb reprocessed the immunoSEQ multiplex PCR reads with MiXCR, giving one entry per CDR3 protein. The sample lists tens of thousands of distinct CDR3 sequences; around 94% were seen once. About this clonotype itself: A junction boundary mismatches the germline segment, possibly from a read error.

The receptor was derived from a human donor with Susac syndrome. Sequences were obtained from CD4+ T cells from PBMCs.

The CDR3 nucleotides read TGCAGCGCTGAGGGGGGAGGGACTGAAGCTTTTTTT. Translating gives CSAEGGGTEAFF. J is TRBJ1-1 and V is TRBV29-1; D perhaps matches TRBD1 (6 bases). From germline, CDR1 is SQVTM and CDR2 ANQGSEA. The CDR3 sequence is 12 residues long.